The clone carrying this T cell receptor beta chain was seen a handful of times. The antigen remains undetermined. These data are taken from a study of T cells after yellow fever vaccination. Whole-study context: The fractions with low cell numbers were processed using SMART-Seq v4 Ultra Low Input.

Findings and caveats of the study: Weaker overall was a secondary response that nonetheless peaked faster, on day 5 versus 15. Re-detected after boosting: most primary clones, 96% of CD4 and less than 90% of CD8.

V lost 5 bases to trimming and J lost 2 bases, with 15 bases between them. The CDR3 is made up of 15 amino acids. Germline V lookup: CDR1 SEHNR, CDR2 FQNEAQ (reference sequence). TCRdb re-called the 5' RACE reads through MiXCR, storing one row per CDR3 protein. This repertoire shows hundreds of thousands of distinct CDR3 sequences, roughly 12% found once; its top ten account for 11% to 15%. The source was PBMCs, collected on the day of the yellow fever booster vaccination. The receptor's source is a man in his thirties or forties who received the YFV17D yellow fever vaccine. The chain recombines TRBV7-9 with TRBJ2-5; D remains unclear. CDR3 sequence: CASSERLTVQETQYF. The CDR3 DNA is TGTGCCAGCAGCGAGCGCCTAACAGTTCAAGAGACCCAGTACTTC.